The source of this T cell receptor (beta chain) is a study of T cells in Graves' hyperthyroidism and ophthalmopathy. Uncontrolled infection, other autoimmune disease, pregnancy or lactation disqualified patients from enrolment. Clinical symptoms, serum thyroxine, TRAb, thyroid ultrasound and orbital computed tomography established diagnosis. PBMCs came from 7.5 to 10 ml fresh peripheral blood. RNA transcripts served as the template for amplifying TCR beta CDR3 regions. With the HTBI primer set, the TCR CDR3 went through a first round of RT-PCR. TCRdb itself ran the multiplex PCR reads through MiXCR, one entry per CDR3 protein. This sample has around 530,000 distinct CDR3 sequences, with 17% found just once. As regards this clonotype: The antigen is not known.

Study-wide findings and caveats: Expanded thyroid clonotypes (above 0.001) were mostly also found in blood.

The sequence derives from a woman in her late teens or twenties with Graves' ophthalmopathy. Sequencing used blood.

CDR3 protein: CASSPYIARESEKLFF. Written as DNA, the CDR3 is TGCGCCAGCAGCCCGTATATAGCCAGGGAATCCGAAAAACTGTTTTTT. V is TRBV5-1 and J is TRBJ1-4; TRBD1 is a possible D gene (5 bases). The CDR3 is 16 residues long. V gave up 4 bases and J gave up 8 bases, with 21 bases separating them. Germline V gene lookup returns CDR1 SGHRS and CDR2 YFSETQ.